A selection of T cell receptor beta chains follows, all from one sample in a study of blood T cells in healthy people across ages. MiXCR, run by TCRdb on the 5' RACE reads, gives a single entry per CDR3 protein. Of 1,500,000 or so distinct CDR3 sequences in the sample, 35% to 45% were seen once. Sequenced material: blood. The receptors derive from a young woman in good health. CDR3s include the opening cysteine and the closing phenylalanine or tryptophan. D genes are given only for firm matches. Some rows mark clone size as missing; the rest say once, few, many or name a class of expanded clone.

len,j_gene,d_gene,abundance,v_gene,CDR3aa,CDR3nt
16,TRBJ2-1,-,-,TRBV3-1,CASSQVRTWLRNEQFF,TGTGCCAGCAGCCAAGTTCGTACCTGGCTGCGCAATGAGCAGTTCTTC
15,TRBJ2-1,-,-,TRBV5-1,CASRDPKSSYNEQFF,TGCGCCAGCAGGGATCCCAAAAGCTCCTACAATGAGCAGTTCTTC
18,TRBJ1-5,TRBD1,-,TRBV20-1,CSARYRGRWRQANQPQHF,TGCAGTGCTAGGTACAGGGGGCGGTGGCGACAGGCAAATCAGCCCCAGCATTTT
15,TRBJ2-1,TRBD2,-,TRBV6-2/TRBV6-3,CASSELADGNNEQFF,TGTGCCAGCAGCGAACTAGCGGACGGTAACAATGAGCAGTTCTTC
13,TRBJ2-5,-,-,TRBV20-1,CSAGREGGETQYF,TGCAGTGCTGGAAGAGAGGGCGGAGAGACCCAGTACTTC
16,TRBJ2-1,-,-,TRBV7-9,CASSERLTLLYNEQFF,TGTGCCAGCAGCGAACGACTTACTCTTCTATACAATGAGCAGTTCTTC
14,TRBJ2-3,-,-,TRBV6-5,CASSLVRYTDTQYF,TGTGCCAGCAGTTTAGTCCGATACACAGATACGCAGTATTTT
16,TRBJ1-5,-,-,TRBV4-1,CASSQEGPRGNQPQHF,TGCGCCAGCAGCCAAGAAGGGCCAAGGGGCAATCAGCCCCAGCATTTT
12,TRBJ2-7,TRBD2,-,TRBV7-2,CASSWTSFEQYF,TGTGCCAGCAGCTGGACTAGTTTTGAGCAGTACTTC
17,TRBJ1-2,TRBD1,-,TRBV20-1,CSAPPGRGILTNYGYTF,TGCAGTGCCCCCCCGGGCAGGGGGATATTAACTAACTATGGCTACACCTTC
16,TRBJ2-3,TRBD2,few,TRBV12-3/TRBV12-4,CASSPSKPLAGDTQYF,TGTGCCAGCAGTCCCAGTAAGCCTCTAGCGGGAGATACGCAGTATTTT
16,TRBJ2-1,TRBD2,-,TRBV2,CASSDLSSGAYNEQFF,TGTGCCAGCAGTGACCTTTCTAGCGGAGCATACAATGAGCAGTTCTTC
13,TRBJ2-1,TRBD1,few,TRBV20-1,CSAPQGEHNEQFF,TGCAGTGCTCCACAGGGGGAGCACAATGAGCAGTTCTTC
19,TRBJ1-5,TRBD1,-,TRBV12-3/TRBV12-4,CASSPEIPGQGHGNQPQHF,TGTGCCAGCAGTCCTGAAATCCCGGGACAGGGGCACGGCAATCAGCCCCAGCATTTT
18,TRBJ1-1,-,-,TRBV7-2,CASSRRARSGGGNTEAFF,TGTGCCAGCAGCCGGAGGGCGCGCAGCGGTGGGGGGAACACTGAAGCTTTCTTT
14,TRBJ2-1,TRBD2,-,TRBV12-3/TRBV12-4,CASRTLAGVVEQFF,TGTGCCAGCAGAACCCTAGCGGGGGTGGTTGAGCAGTTCTTC
11,TRBJ2-7,-,-,TRBV20-1,CSAWTSYEQYF,TGCAGTGCTTGGACCTCCTACGAGCAGTACTTC
13,TRBJ2-3,-,few,TRBV29-1,CSVGLFGTDTQYF,TGCAGCGTTGGACTATTCGGCACAGATACGCAGTATTTT
14,TRBJ2-3,-,few,TRBV5-1,CASSLVSEWDTQYF,TGCGCCAGCAGCTTGGTATCAGAGTGGGATACGCAGTATTTT
14,TRBJ2-1,-,few,TRBV6-2/TRBV6-3,CASRRGSVNNEQFF,TGTGCCAGCAGAAGGGGTTCTGTAAACAATGAGCAGTTCTTC
11,TRBJ2-1,-,-,TRBV20-1,CSARYSSEQFF,TGCAGTGCTAGATATAGCAGTGAGCAGTTCTTC
14,TRBJ1-4,-,-,TRBV7-2,CASSHSATNEKLFF,TGTGCCAGCAGCCACAGTGCAACTAATGAAAAACTGTTTTTT
16,TRBJ2-7,TRBD2,-,TRBV9,CASSVTPDRGAYEQYF,TGTGCCAGCAGCGTAACTCCCGACCGGGGGGCCTACGAGCAGTACTTC
14,TRBJ2-7,TRBD2,-,TRBV7-2,CASSSLAGEYEQYF,TGTGCCAGCAGCTCCCTGGCGGGAGAGTACGAGCAGTACTTC
14,TRBJ2-1,-,-,TRBV20-1,CSAISASSYNEQFF,TGCAGTGCTATCAGCGCAAGCTCCTACAATGAGCAGTTCTTC
14,TRBJ2-1,-,many,TRBV7-6,CASSFGQFYNEQFF,TGTGCCAGCAGCTTTGGACAGTTCTACAATGAGCAGTTCTTC
16,TRBJ2-7,-,-,TRBV7-9,CASSLAFGPSPYEQYF,TGTGCCAGCAGCTTAGCTTTCGGGCCCTCACCCTACGAGCAGTACTTC
16,TRBJ1-6,-,many,TRBV6-6,CASSPIGTSFNSPLHF,TGTGCCAGCAGTCCCATCGGGACCAGCTTTAATTCACCCCTCCACTTT
16,TRBJ2-3,-,few,TRBV11-2,CASSLVTGVTTDTQYF,TGTGCCAGCAGCTTAGTAACGGGAGTTACCACAGATACGCAGTATTTT
15,TRBJ1-4,TRBD1,-,TRBV4-2,CASSQDRGVVEKLFF,TGTGCCAGCAGCCAAGACAGGGGGGTCGTCGAAAAACTGTTTTTT
14,TRBJ1-1,TRBD1,-,TRBV5-1,CASSLGPTGGEAFF,TGCGCCAGCAGCTTGGGTCCCACAGGGGGGGAAGCTTTCTTT
14,TRBJ2-5,-,-,TRBV7-9,CASSSSSPQETQYF,TGTGCCAGCAGCTCTAGCAGCCCACAAGAGACCCAGTACTTC
18,TRBJ2-3,TRBD2,-,TRBV25-1,CASRGGTSGGPSTDTQYF,TGTGCCAGCCGTGGAGGGACTAGCGGAGGCCCTAGCACAGATACGCAGTATTTT
13,TRBJ2-3,-,-,TRBV6-5,CASRRTRTDTQYF,TGTGCCAGCAGGCGGACTCGCACAGATACGCAGTATTTT
11,TRBJ2-4,-,-,TRBV24-1,CATSFGNIQYF,TGTGCCACCAGTTTCGGGAACATTCAGTACTTC
15,TRBJ2-5,TRBD1,few,TRBV5-1,CASSFLPGQGNEQYF,TGCGCCAGCAGCTTCCTACCGGGACAGGGCAATGAGCAGTACTTC
16,TRBJ2-3,TRBD2,-,TRBV29-1,CSALATSGTSTDTQYF,TGCAGCGCTCTAGCCACTAGCGGGACTAGCACAGATACGCAGTATTTT
15,TRBJ2-1,-,-,TRBV11-2,CASSLPGVYRNEQFF,TGTGCCAGCAGCTTGCCCGGGGTGTACAGGAATGAGCAGTTCTTC
14,TRBJ2-1,TRBD1,-,TRBV27,CASSPGTGGVEQFF,TGTGCCAGCAGTCCTGGGACAGGGGGGGTTGAGCAGTTCTTC
15,TRBJ2-5,TRBD2,few,TRBV18,CASSPPGGLMKTQYF,TGTGCCAGCTCACCACCGGGGGGGTTAATGAAGACCCAGTACTTC
11,TRBJ2-3,-,many,TRBV20-1,CSASGRDTQYF,TGCAGTGCTAGTGGCCGGGATACGCAGTATTTT
14,TRBJ1-5,TRBD1,few,TRBV24-1,CATSDFRGNQPQHF,TGTGCCACCAGTGATTTCAGGGGGAACCAGCCCCAGCATTTT
17,TRBJ2-5,TRBD2,-,TRBV6-2/TRBV6-3,CASSYPLSGEDQETQYF,TGTGCCAGCAGTTACCCTCTTAGCGGGGAGGACCAAGAGACCCAGTACTTC